A single sample is the source of the 29 T cell receptor beta chains below, sequenced in a study of T cell responses to AZD1222 COVID-19 vaccine. The method was immunoSEQ multiplex PCR; TCRdb's version includes in-frame clones alone and lacks a portion of them. The sample contains over 120,000 clones, 86% of which appear only once. The sample was peripheral blood, taken 28 days after the second AZD1222 dose. All receptors come from an adult who received the AZD1222 COVID-19 vaccine.

This clone was picked up one time. The chain links TRBV9 to TRBJ1-2, with a possible D match to TRBD1 (6 bases). Germline-derived CDR1 and CDR2 are SGDLS and YYNGEE. The CDR3 runs 17 residues. V gave up 0 bases and J gave up 4 bases, with 19 bases separating them. CDR3 nucleotides: TGTGCCAGCAGCGTAGCTGAGGGGGGGATCCAGAGCTATGGCTACACCTTC. Translation gives CASSVAEGGIQSYGYTF.

The rearrangement uses TRBV19 and TRBJ1-2; 9 bases map to TRBD1. CDR3 length: 14 residues. The V and J ends lost 5 bases and 8 bases, in that order; junction bases with no gene match: 9. Germline V gene data show CDR1 as LNHDA and CDR2 as SQIVND (reference sequence). The DNA for the CDR3 is TGTGCCAGTAGTTATAGGGGGACAGGGAAAGGCTACACCTTC. This sequence encodes CASSYRGTGKGYTF.

The CDR3 region is CASSTGGGSETQYF. The CDR3, as DNA: TGTGCCAGTAGTACTGGTGGGGGCTCGGAGACCCAGTACTTC. The V gene is TRBV19, the J gene TRBJ2-5, with D possibly being TRBD1 (6 bases). Between the trimmed V and J ends, which lost 4 bases and 5 bases, there was a span of 14 bases. There are 14 residues in the CDR3. Germline values: CDR1 LNHDA, CDR2 SQIVND (reference sequence).

V is TRBV3-1 (or the pseudogene TRBV3-2) and J is TRBJ2-1; 9 nucleotides align to TRBD2. Trimming took 1 base from V and 3 from J; bases not matched to a gene: 19. Germline V gives CDR1 LGHDT, CDR2 YNNKEL (reference sequence). This CDR3 comprises 21 residues. The CDR3 is CASSQVGGGSGGPGDYNEQFF. Here the CDR3 DNA reads TGTGCCAGCAGCCAAGTGGGCGGGGGAAGCGGGGGGCCCGGCGACTACAATGAGCAGTTCTTC.

This chain links TRBV19 with TRBJ1-1; 8 bases fit TRBD1. V dropped 3 bases and J dropped 1; count of bases not matched to a gene: 1. The germline V gene has CDR1 LNHDA and CDR2 SQIVND (reference sequence). The CDR3 extends over 14 amino acids. As DNA, the CDR3 is TGTGCCAGTAGTATTGGGACAGGGAACACTGAAGCTTTCTTT. Protein: CASSIGTGNTEAFF.

V usage is TRBV18 and J usage is TRBJ2-7; TRBD1 might be the D (6 bases). The CDR3 is 12 residues long. Trimming cost V 6 bases and J 4 bases, with 10 bases left between them. Per the germline V gene, CDR1 is KGHSH and CDR2 is LQKENI. For the CDR3, the DNA is TGTGCCAGCTCTTCGGACAGATACGAGCAGTACTTC. Encoded protein: CASSSDRYEQYF.

CDR3 loop: CASSPATGMDEKLFF. The CDR3 coding sequence is TGTGCCAGCAGCCCAGCGACAGGGATGGATGAAAAACTGTTTTTT. V and J are TRBV3-1 (or the pseudogene TRBV3-2) and TRBJ1-4; 7 bases align to TRBD1. J was trimmed by 6 bases and V by 4 bases; bases with no gene match: 8. This CDR3 spans 15 amino acids. Germline V gives CDR1 LGHDT, CDR2 YNNKEL (reference sequence).

The chain combines TRBV14 with TRBJ2-7, with D possibly matching TRBD1 (6 bases). The germline gives CDR1 SGHDN, CDR2 FVKESK. This CDR3 contains 15 residues. V was pared by 4 bases and J by 3 bases, with 16 bases between. The CDR3 DNA reads as TGTGCCAGCAGCCGACAGGCAGGGGCCGGCTACGAGCAGTACTTC. This codes for CASSRQAGAGYEQYF.

The chain joins TRBV29-1 to TRBJ1-1; D is uncertain. The V end was cut by 6 bases, the J end by 6 bases, with 8 bases between. Germline V lookup: CDR1 SQVTM, CDR2 ANQGSEA. CDR3 length: 10 amino acids. The CDR3 DNA reads TGCAGCGTGGATGGGGCTGAAGCTTTCTTT. Its translation: CSVDGAEAFF.

The rearrangement uses TRBV5-4 and TRBJ1-3, with 10 bases identical to TRBD1. The germline V gene has CDR1 SGHNT and CDR2 YYREEE (reference sequence). V gave up 0 bases and J gave up 1 base; unmatched junction bases: 1. This CDR3 region has 16 residues. Here the CDR3 reads CASSLGQGASGNTIYF. Written as DNA, the CDR3 is TGTGCCAGCAGCTTGGGACAGGGGGCTTCTGGAAACACCATATATTTT.

The chain carries TRBV6-5 and TRBJ1-2; D not certain. Germline-derived CDR1 and CDR2 are MNHEY and SVGAGI. The length of the CDR3 is 13 residues. V was shortened by 3 bases and J by 4 bases, with 9 bases between the two germline ends. The CDR3 spells CASSYGSIYGYTF. For the CDR3, the DNA is TGTGCCAGCAGTTATGGCAGCATCTATGGCTACACCTTC.

This clone has only a few counts. The rearrangement uses TRBV4-1 and TRBJ1-2; 7 bases match TRBD1. Germline V gene lookup returns CDR1 MGHRA and CDR2 YSYEKL. The CDR3 length is 15 residues. V lost 5 bases to trimming and J lost 4 bases; unmatched junction nucleotides: 10. CDR3 protein: CASSVLDRVIYGYTF. Written as DNA, the CDR3 is TGCGCCAGCAGCGTATTAGACAGGGTAATCTATGGCTACACCTTC.

This chain joins TRBV5-1 and TRBJ1-3, with D possibly being TRBD1 (6 bases). Germline V gene lookup returns CDR1 SGHRS and CDR2 YFSETQ. V was clipped by 4 bases and J by 4 bases, with 21 bases between them. This CDR3 has 17 residues. The CDR3 is CASSANPSGAGGNTIYF. As DNA, the CDR3 is TGCGCCAGCAGCGCCAACCCCTCGGGGGCTGGAGGAAACACCATATATTTT.

The chain employs TRBV6-6 and TRBJ1-3; 7 bases are a match to TRBD1. Germline V gene sequence: CDR1 MNHNY, CDR2 SVGAGI (reference sequence). The V and J ends lost 5 bases and 0 bases, in that order; junction bases with no gene match: 10. This CDR3 is built from 17 residues. CDR3 coding DNA: TGTGCCAGCAGTCGGACGGGACAGACCAGCTCTGGAAACACCATATATTTT. Amino acid sequence: CASSRTGQTSSGNTIYF.

Here the CDR3 DNA reads TGTGCCAGCAGCTGGGGGAGTGGGACTGAAGCTTTCTTT. This encodes CASSWGSGTEAFF. This chain joins TRBV11-2 and TRBJ1-1; TRBD1 is a possible D gene (5 bases). CDR3 length: 13 amino acids. V lost 4 bases to trimming and J lost 5 bases, with 11 bases between them. Germline V gives CDR1 SGHAT, CDR2 FQNNGV.

The CDR3 sequence: CASTPGLGEKLFF. In nucleotides, the CDR3 is TGTGCCAGCACACCGGGTCTGGGGGAAAAACTGTTTTTT. V and J are TRBV7-9 and TRBJ1-4; D not resolved. Trimming pared 7 bases from V and 8 bases from J, leaving 14 bases between. Germline assignment: CDR1 SEHNR and CDR2 FQNEAQ (reference sequence). CDR3 length: 13 residues.

This clone has a handful of counts. The chain is built from TRBV3-1 (or the pseudogene TRBV3-2) and TRBJ1-6; D is unresolved. The V end was cut by 5 bases, the J end by 7 bases, with 12 bases between. Germline loops: CDR1 LGHDT, CDR2 YNNKEL (reference sequence). CDR3 length: 14 amino acids. The CDR3 reads CASSNTPKNSPLHF. CDR3 nucleotides: TGTGCCAGCAGCAACACCCCGAAGAATTCACCCCTCCACTTT.

The chain combines TRBV3-1 (or the pseudogene TRBV3-2) with TRBJ2-2; tentative D call: TRBD1 (6 bases). Trimming cost V 4 bases and J 1 base, with 16 bases left between them. Germline V gives CDR1 LGHDT, CDR2 YNNKEL (reference sequence). There are 17 residues in the CDR3. CDR3 amino acids: CASSPPSLQGNTGELFF. CDR3 DNA: TGTGCCAGCAGCCCGCCTTCCTTACAGGGGAACACCGGGGAGCTGTTTTTT.

The chain employs TRBV19 and TRBJ1-2; D remains ambiguous. There are 15 residues in the CDR3. In germline, CDR1 is LNHDA, CDR2 SQIVND (reference sequence). V lost 1 base, J lost 2 bases, and 11 bases lay in between. The CDR3: CASSIGRVTNYGYTF. The DNA for the CDR3 is TGTGCCAGTAGTATAGGGAGGGTGACCAACTATGGCTACACCTTC.

V and J are TRBV11-2 and TRBJ2-5; 16 nucleotides line up with TRBD2. CDR1 is SGHAT, CDR2 FQNNGV, per germline. This CDR3 has 16 amino acids. Losses at the gene ends were 5 bases for V and 5 bases for J; bases not matched to a gene: 5. Here the CDR3 reads CASSPGLAGGRETQYF. The CDR3 region has the DNA TGTGCCAGCAGCCCGGGACTAGCGGGGGGGAGGGAGACCCAGTACTTC.

CDR3 amino acids: CASSLGWDNYGYTF. The CDR3 coding sequence is TGTGCCAGTAGTCTTGGTTGGGATAACTATGGCTACACCTTC. This chain uses TRBV19 with TRBJ1-2; D not certain. Germline loops: CDR1 LNHDA, CDR2 SQIVND (reference sequence). The CDR3 has 14 amino acids. V was trimmed by 5 bases and J by 1 base, leaving 11 bases between them.

The chain combines TRBV12-2 with TRBJ2-2. TRBV12-2 corresponds to a pseudogene. The CDR3 is 16 amino acids. CDR3 bases: TGTGCAAGTCGCTTAGGAGCGCAGGCCGGGCCCGGGGAGCTGTTTTTT. Its protein is CASRLGAQAGPGELFF.

This chain uses TRBV10-3 with TRBJ1-3; D is undetermined. The CDR3 has 15 amino acids. Germline V gene data show CDR1 as ENHRY and CDR2 as SYGVKD. Trimming took off 3 bases at V and 0 bases at J, with 9 bases between the two ends. In DNA, the CDR3 is TGTGCCATCAGTGATTTGTACAGCTCTGGAAACACCATATATTTT. Protein sequence: CAISDLYSSGNTIYF.

The chain recombines TRBV14 with TRBJ1-4; 9 bases fit TRBD1. There are 13 residues in the CDR3. Germline CDR1 SGHDN, CDR2 FVKESK. The ends lost 6 bases at V and 7 bases at J; junction bases unmatched: 3. CDR3 sequence (DNA): TGTGCCAGCAGGCGGGACAGGGTTGAAAAACTGTTTTTT. Translated: CASRRDRVEKLFF.

The V gene is TRBV24-1, the J gene TRBJ1-5; the D gene is possibly TRBD1 (5 bases). Germline V gives CDR1 KGHDR, CDR2 SFDVKD. The CDR3 has 13 amino acids. The V end lost 7 bases, the J end lost 4 bases, and 10 bases lay between the germline ends. DNA for the CDR3: TGTGCCACCAGCGGACATAATAATCAGCCCCAGCATTTT. It is translated as CATSGHNNQPQHF.

The chain joins TRBV6-4 to TRBJ1-4, with D perhaps matching TRBD1 (6 bases). The CDR3 is 16 amino acids. Germline V gives CDR1 MRHNA, CDR2 SNTAGT. The V gene lost 8 bases and the J gene lost 0 bases, with 16 bases spanning the gap. The CDR3 here is CASARAQGSTNEKLFF. CDR3 nucleotide sequence: TGTGCCAGCGCCCGGGCACAGGGATCAACTAATGAAAAACTGTTTTTT.

The rearrangement uses TRBV11-2 and TRBJ1-3; possibly TRBD1 for D (6 bases). V shed 1 base and J shed 4 bases, with 11 bases lying between them. CDR1 and CDR2 from the germline V gene are SGHAT and FQNNGV. There are 15 residues in the CDR3. The CDR3 loop is CASSLVGARGNTIYF. In nucleotides, the CDR3 is TGTGCCAGCAGCTTAGTGGGGGCGCGAGGAAACACCATATATTTT.

The gene calls are TRBV25-1 and TRBJ1-4; TRBD1 agrees at 9 bases. CDR3 length equals 17 residues. Germline trimming cut 6 bases from V and 3 bases from J; bases unmatched to any gene: 11. Germline CDR1 reads MGHDK; CDR2 reads SYGVNS. The CDR3 reads CASSDPGQGKPNEKLFF. CDR3 DNA: TGTGCCAGCAGCGATCCCGGACAGGGGAAGCCTAATGAAAAACTGTTTTTT.

The V gene is TRBV6-6, the J gene TRBJ2-3; 8 nucleotides agree with TRBD1. V was clipped by 0 bases and J by 4 bases; unmatched bases: 3. Germline loops: CDR1 MNHNY, CDR2 SVGAGI (reference sequence). CDR3 length: 15 residues. CDR3 in DNA: TGTGCCAGCAGTTACTCGAGACAGGGGTCAGATACGCAGTATTTT. Translation: CASSYSRQGSDTQYF.